This is a list of T cell receptor beta chains from one sample in a study of T cells in Graves' hyperthyroidism and ophthalmopathy. A single record per CDR3 protein comes from TCRdb applying MiXCR to the multiplex PCR reads. The sample shows about 640,000 distinct CDR3 sequences, about 15% of them seen only once. The specimen sequenced was blood. The receptors stem from a woman in her forties or fifties with Graves' ophthalmopathy. The CDR3 runs from the conserved cysteine through the conserved F or W. The D gene is left open where the match is weak. Size values are once, few and many counts, or a class for expanded clones, and some rows have none.

>TRBD2|TRBV12-3/TRBV12-4|many|TRBJ2-1
TGTGCCAGCAGCCGTAGCGGGAGCTGGTCCTCCTACAATGAGCAGTTCTTC
CASSRSGSWSSYNEQFF
>NA|TRBV12-3/TRBV12-4|many|TRBJ1-2
TGTGCCAGCATCCGAAAAGATAACTATGGCTACACCTTC
CASIRKDNYGYTF
>NA|TRBV18|many|TRBJ1-5
TGTGCCAGCTCACCACTGCCAGGGAAGCCCCAGCATTTT
CASSPLPGKPQHF
>NA|TRBV7-9|many|TRBJ1-2
TGTGCCAGCAGCGGTTCAACCTCCCCATCCTTGAATGGCTACACCTTC
CASSGSTSPSLNGYTF
>TRBD2|TRBV6-1|NA|TRBJ2-1
TGTGCCAGCAGTGGACTAGCGTTGAACAATGAGCAGTTCTTC
CASSGLALNNEQFF
>NA|TRBV6-1|many|TRBJ1-2
TGTGCCAGCAGCCCCGACGGACGTCCCTATGGCTACACCTTC
CASSPDGRPYGYTF
>NA|TRBV6-1|few|TRBJ1-6
TGTGCCAGCAATGGCAATTACCTAAATTCACCCCTCCACTTT
CASNGNYLNSPLHF
>NA|TRBV2|few|TRBJ2-3
TGTGCCGGCAGCACAAGGGGGTCGAATACGCAGTATTTT
CAGSTRGSNTQYF
>NA|TRBV9|NA|TRBJ2-1
TGTGCCAGCAGCGTAGTAGGGAGTACAGCTTACAATGAGCAGTTCTTC
CASSVVGSTAYNEQFF
>NA|TRBV5-1|many|TRBJ2-3
TGCGCCAGCAGCCCCTCCCAACCTTCAGATACGCAGTATTTT
CASSPSQPSDTQYF
>TRBD1|TRBV15|many|TRBJ1-2
TGTGCCACCAGCAGACCCCTAGGGACAGACTATGGCTACACCTTC
CATSRPLGTDYGYTF
>NA|TRBV3-1|few|TRBJ2-7
TGTGCCAGCAGCTCCAACATAGACCGCTACGAGCAGTACTTC
CASSSNIDRYEQYF
>NA|TRBV7-3|many|TRBJ2-1
TGTGCCAGCAGCAGAACTAGGGAGAGTAAGCAGTTCTTC
CASSRTRESKQFF
>NA|TRBV12-3/TRBV12-4|many|TRBJ2-3
TGTGCCAGCAGTTTCTCGAACACAGATACGCAGTATTTT
CASSFSNTDTQYF
>TRBD1|TRBV6-1|few|TRBJ1-5
TGTGCCAGCAGCCGCGGACAGGCGTATAGCAATCAGCCCCAGCATTTT
CASSRGQAYSNQPQHF
>NA|TRBV19|few|TRBJ2-3
TGTGCCACCCGGGGCCACGGAGATACGCAGTATTTT
CATRGHGDTQYF
>NA|TRBV6-2/TRBV6-3|many|TRBJ1-1
TGTGCCACCAGAAGGGGGGCAGGGAACACTGAAGCTTTCTTT
CATRRGAGNTEAFF
>TRBD1|TRBV7-2|many|TRBJ2-2
TGTGCCAGCAGCCCCTTTCGGGACAGCACCGGGGAGCTGTTTTTT
CASSPFRDSTGELFF
>NA|TRBV2|many|TRBJ2-5
TGTGCCAGCAGTAAGGATCGGGCGGGGAAGGCCCAGTACTTC
CASSKDRAGKAQYF
>TRBD1|TRBV28|many|TRBJ1-2
TGTGCCAGCAGTGGGACAGGTGCCTCTTTGACGGAGGGCTACACCTTC
CASSGTGASLTEGYTF
>NA|TRBV19|few|TRBJ2-2
TGTGCCAGTAGGGGCGCTGGACAGCTGAACACCGGGGAGCTGTTTTTT
CASRGAGQLNTGELFF
>NA|TRBV5-1|few|TRBJ2-1
TGCGCCAGCAGCTTGGCTGTAGGCAGCTCCTACAATGAGCAGTTCTTC
CASSLAVGSSYNEQFF
>TRBD2|TRBV12-3/TRBV12-4|many|TRBJ2-1
TGTGCCAGCACTTTAGCGGGAGTTGGTAATGAGCAGTTCTTC
CASTLAGVGNEQFF